This T cell receptor (beta chain) was documented in a study of Graves' ophthalmopathy and Graves' hyperthyroidism. RNA served as the template for amplifying TCR beta CDR3 regions. RT-PCR in the first round used HTBI primers; a second-round multiplex PCR followed. TCRdb re-analysed the multiplex PCR reads in MiXCR, keeping a single row per CDR3 protein. This table has about 620,000 distinct CDR3 sequences, about a fifth appearing once. Study-wide points: Blood also carried most expanded thyroid clonotypes exceeding 0.001 frequency.

Worth noting for this clonotype: Its antigen is not known.

The CDR3 spans 13 residues. V lost 10 bases and J lost 5, with 18 bases in between. Germline CDR1 and CDR2: ENHRY and SYGVKD. Sequencing used peripheral blood. This sequence joins TRBV10-3 and TRBJ2-7; tentative D call: TRBD1 (5 bases). This receptor was obtained from a woman aged 18-29 years with stable Graves' hyperthyroidism. Some clones in this sample may be carry-over from other donors' samples. Here the CDR3 reads CATDKGEAHEQYF. CDR3 sequence (DNA): TGTGCCACCGATAAAGGGGAAGCCCACGAGCAGTACTTC.